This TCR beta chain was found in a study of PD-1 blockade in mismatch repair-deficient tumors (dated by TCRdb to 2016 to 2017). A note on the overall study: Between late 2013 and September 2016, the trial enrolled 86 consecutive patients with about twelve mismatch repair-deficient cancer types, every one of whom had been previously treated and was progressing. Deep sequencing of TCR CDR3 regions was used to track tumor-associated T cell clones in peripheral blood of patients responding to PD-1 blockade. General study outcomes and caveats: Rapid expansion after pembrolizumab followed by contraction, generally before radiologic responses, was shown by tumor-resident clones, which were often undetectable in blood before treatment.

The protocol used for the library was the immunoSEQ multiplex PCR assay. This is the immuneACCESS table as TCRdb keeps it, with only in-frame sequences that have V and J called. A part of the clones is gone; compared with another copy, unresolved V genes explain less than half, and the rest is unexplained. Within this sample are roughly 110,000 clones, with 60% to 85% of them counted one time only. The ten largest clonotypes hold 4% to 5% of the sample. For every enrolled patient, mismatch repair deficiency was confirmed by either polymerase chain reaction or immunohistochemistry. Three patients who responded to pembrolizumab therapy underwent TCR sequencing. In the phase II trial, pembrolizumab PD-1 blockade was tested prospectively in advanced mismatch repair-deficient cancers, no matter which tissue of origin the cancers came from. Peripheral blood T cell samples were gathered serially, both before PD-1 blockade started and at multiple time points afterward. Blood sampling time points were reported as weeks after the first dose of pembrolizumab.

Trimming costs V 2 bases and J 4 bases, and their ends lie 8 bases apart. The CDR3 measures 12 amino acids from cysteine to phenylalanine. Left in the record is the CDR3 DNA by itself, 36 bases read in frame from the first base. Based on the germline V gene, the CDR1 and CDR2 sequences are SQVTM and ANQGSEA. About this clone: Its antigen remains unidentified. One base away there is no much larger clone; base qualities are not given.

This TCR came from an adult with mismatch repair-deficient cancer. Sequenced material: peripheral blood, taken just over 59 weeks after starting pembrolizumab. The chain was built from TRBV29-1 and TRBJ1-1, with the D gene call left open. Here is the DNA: TGCAGCGTTGAATGGCGGGGCACTGAAGCTTTCTTT. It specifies CSVEWRGTEAFF.